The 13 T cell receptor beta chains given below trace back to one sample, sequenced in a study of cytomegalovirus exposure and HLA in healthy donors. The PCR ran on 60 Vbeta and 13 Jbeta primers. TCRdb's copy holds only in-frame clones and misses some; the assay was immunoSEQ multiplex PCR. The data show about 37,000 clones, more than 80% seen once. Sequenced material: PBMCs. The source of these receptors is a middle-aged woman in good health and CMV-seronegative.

CDR3 protein: CASSLGQSNSPLHF. Written as DNA, the CDR3 is TGCGCCAGCAGCTTGGGACAGAGTAATTCACCCCTCCACTTT. V and J are TRBV5-1 and TRBJ1-6; possible D gene TRBD1, 5 bases. Germline loops: CDR1 SGHRS, CDR2 YFSETQ. Deletions cut 0 bases from V and 6 bases from J, with 7 bases between. The CDR3 is made up of 14 amino acids. Full variable domain (missing parts from reference TRBV5-1 and TRBJ1-6): KAGVTQTPRYLIKTRGQQVTLSCSPISGHRSVSWYQQTPGQGLQFLFEYFSETQRNKGNFPGRFSGRQFSNSRSEMNVSTLELGDSALYLCASSLGQSNSPLHFGNGTRLTVT.

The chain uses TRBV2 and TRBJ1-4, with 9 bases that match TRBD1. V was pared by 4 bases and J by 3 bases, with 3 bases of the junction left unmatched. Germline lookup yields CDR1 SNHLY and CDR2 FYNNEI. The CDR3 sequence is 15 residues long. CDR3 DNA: TGTGCCAGCAGTGGGGGGACAGGGTCTAATGAAAAACTGTTTTTT. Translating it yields CASSGGTGSNEKLFF.

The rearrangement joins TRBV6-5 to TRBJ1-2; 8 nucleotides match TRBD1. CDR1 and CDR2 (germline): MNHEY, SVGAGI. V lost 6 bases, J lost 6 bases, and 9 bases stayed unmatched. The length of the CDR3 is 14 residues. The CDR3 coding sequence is TGTGCCAGCAGAACTTCCGGGACAGGTCATGGCTACACCTTC. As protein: CASRTSGTGHGYTF.

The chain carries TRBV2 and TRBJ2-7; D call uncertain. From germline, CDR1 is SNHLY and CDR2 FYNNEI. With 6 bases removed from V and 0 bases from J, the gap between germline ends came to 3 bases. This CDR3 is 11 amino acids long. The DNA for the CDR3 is TGTGCCAGCAGCAGCTCCTACGAGCAGTACTTC. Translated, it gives CASSSSYEQYF.

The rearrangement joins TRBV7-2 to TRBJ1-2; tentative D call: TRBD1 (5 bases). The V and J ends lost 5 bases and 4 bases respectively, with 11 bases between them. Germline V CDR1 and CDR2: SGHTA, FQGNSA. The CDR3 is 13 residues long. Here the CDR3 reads CASSEDNSYGYTF. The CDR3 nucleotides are TGTGCCAGCAGCGAGGACAATTCCTATGGCTACACCTTC.

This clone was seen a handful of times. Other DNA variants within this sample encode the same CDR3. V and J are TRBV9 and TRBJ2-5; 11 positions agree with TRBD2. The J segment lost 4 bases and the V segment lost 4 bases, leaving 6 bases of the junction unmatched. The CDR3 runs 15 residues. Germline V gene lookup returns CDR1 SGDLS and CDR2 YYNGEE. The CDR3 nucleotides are TGTGCCAGCAGCAGTAGCGGGGGGGCTGGAGAGACCCAGTACTTC. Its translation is CASSSSGGAGETQYF.

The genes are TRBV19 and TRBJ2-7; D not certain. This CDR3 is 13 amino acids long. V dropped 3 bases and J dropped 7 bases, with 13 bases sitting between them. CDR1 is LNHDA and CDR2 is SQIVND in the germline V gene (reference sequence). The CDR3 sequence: CASSIPPYLEQYF. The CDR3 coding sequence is TGTGCCAGTAGTATCCCCCCCTATCTGGAGCAGTACTTC.

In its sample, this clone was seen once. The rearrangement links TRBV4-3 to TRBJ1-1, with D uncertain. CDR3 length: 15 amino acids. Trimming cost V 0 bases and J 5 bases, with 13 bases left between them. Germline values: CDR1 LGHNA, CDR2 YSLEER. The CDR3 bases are TGCGCCAGCAGCCAAGAGGGTGGAGTGTTGACTGAAGCTTTCTTT. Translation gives CASSQEGGVLTEAFF.

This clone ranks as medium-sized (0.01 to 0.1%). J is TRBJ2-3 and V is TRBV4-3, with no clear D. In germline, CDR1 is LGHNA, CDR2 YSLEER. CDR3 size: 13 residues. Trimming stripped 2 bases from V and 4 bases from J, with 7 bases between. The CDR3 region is CASSQWSADTQYF. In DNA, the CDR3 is TGCGCCAGCAGCCAATGGTCAGCAGATACGCAGTATTTT.

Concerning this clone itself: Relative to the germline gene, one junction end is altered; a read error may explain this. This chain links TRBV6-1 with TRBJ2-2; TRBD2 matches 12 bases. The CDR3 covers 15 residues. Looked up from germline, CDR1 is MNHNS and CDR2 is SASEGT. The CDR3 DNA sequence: TGTGCCGGCAGTGAACTAGCGGGGGGCACCGGGGAGCTGTTTTTT. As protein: CAGSELAGGTGELFF.

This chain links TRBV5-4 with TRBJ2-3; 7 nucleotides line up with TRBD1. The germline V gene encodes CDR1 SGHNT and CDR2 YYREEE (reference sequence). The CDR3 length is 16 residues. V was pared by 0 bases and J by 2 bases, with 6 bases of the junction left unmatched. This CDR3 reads CASSLGQGRHTDTQYF. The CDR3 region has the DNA TGTGCCAGCAGCTTGGGACAGGGTCGCCACACAGATACGCAGTATTTT.

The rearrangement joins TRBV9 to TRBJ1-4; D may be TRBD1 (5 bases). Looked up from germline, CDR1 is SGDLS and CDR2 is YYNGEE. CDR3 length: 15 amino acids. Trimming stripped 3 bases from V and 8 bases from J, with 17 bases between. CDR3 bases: TGTGCCAGCAGCGCCCGGGGGGATTTTAGCGAAAAACTGTTTTTT. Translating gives CASSARGDFSEKLFF.

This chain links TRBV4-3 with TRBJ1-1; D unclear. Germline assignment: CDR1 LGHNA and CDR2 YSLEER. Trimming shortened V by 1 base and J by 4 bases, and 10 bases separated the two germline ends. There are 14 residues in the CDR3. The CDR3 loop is CASSQVGEGTEAFF. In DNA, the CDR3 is TGCGCCAGCAGCCAAGTCGGAGAGGGCACTGAAGCTTTCTTT.